This T cell receptor beta chain derives from a study of CD8 T cells in ankylosing spondylitis. Regarding the study as a whole: Past research had described some motif variants in reactive arthritis synovial fluid and blood. Disease-associated clones were CD8+ and fairly uncommon in peripheral blood. A TCR beta motif made of about 8 highly homologous variants seemed typical of ankylosing spondylitis blood.

This clonotype showed up just a few times. Its antigen is not identified. Trimming removed 3 bases from V and 4 bases from J; junction bases left unmatched: 10. Germline CDR1 is DFQATT and CDR2 is SNEGSKA (reference sequence). The CDR3 consists of 15 residues. Scientists made TCR beta libraries using quantitative 5'-RACE with molecular barcodes. TCRdb independently ran MiXCR on the 5' RACE reads; one entry per CDR3 protein. The data hold about 130,000 distinct CDR3 sequences, with roughly 15% observed a single time. Specimen: blood, either unsorted or a sorted T cell fraction (not recorded which). The V call is TRBV20-1, the J call TRBJ2-7; 9 bases are shared with TRBD2. This TCR was sampled from a female donor with ankylosing spondylitis or in good health (not recorded which). CDR3 bases: TGCAGTGCTAGTAGGGCGGTTAGCGGGAGTTACGAGCAGTACTTC. Its protein product is CSASRAVSGSYEQYF.